This T cell receptor beta chain emerged from a study of blood T cells in healthy people across ages. Study results and caveats: Observed TCR beta diversity per million T cells went down as age went up. This fall followed a roughly linear course with age. Those diversity estimates obtained from one million T cells were thought to be underestimates.

Primed by a sample-barcoded 5' primer and a J-beta primer mix, a second PCR proceeded for about 7 to 11 cycles. Each CDR3 protein is one row after TCRdb ran MiXCR on the 5' RACE reads. The sample lists 580,000 or so distinct CDR3 sequences; 40% to 50% were seen once. The CDR3 is made up of 13 amino acids. The germline V gene has CDR1 SGHVS and CDR2 FQNEAQ. The ends lost 7 bases at V and 14 bases at J; junction bases unmatched: 8. A note on this clonotype: No antigen is known for it.

This receptor was obtained from an older man in good health. Sequenced input: blood. This chain joins TRBV7-8 and TRBJ2-1; 13 bases line up with TRBD2. CDR3 sequence (DNA): TGTGCCAGCACCCGACTAGCGGGGGGATTGAAGTTCTTC. It translates to CASTRLAGGLKFF.